Listed below are T cell receptor beta chains from one sample, sequenced in a study of T cell changes during pregnancy in multiple sclerosis. Generated by immunoSEQ multiplex PCR, the TCRdb table keeps only in-frame clones and is missing some. The sample has around 56,000 clones; roughly nine tenths are singletons. The sample was CD4+ T cells from peripheral blood mononuclear cells, taken in the third trimester of pregnancy. The source of these receptors is a female donor with multiple sclerosis, enrolled in a pregnancy study. Both conserved end residues are part of each CDR3. Fields, in order: V gene, clone size, D gene, CDR3 length, J gene, CDR3 DNA, CDR3 protein. A D gene is named only where the DNA matches it firmly. Part of the rows lack a size; the others show once, few, many or a class for expanded clones.

V gene: TRBV4-3; clone size: -; D gene: -; CDR3 length: 14; J gene: TRBJ1-5; CDR3 DNA: TGCGCCAGCAGCCAAGATCGGGGGGATCAGCCCCAGCATTTT; CDR3 protein: CASSQDRGDQPQHF
V gene: TRBV6-5; clone size: -; D gene: -; CDR3 length: 14; J gene: TRBJ2-7; CDR3 DNA: TGTGCCAGCAGTCAAGACGGTGGGGAGGACGAGCAGTACTTC; CDR3 protein: CASSQDGGEDEQYF
V gene: TRBV5-1; clone size: -; D gene: -; CDR3 length: 15; J gene: TRBJ2-1; CDR3 DNA: TGCGCCAGCAGCTTGGGCCTAATCGAGCGGAATGAGCAGTTCTTC; CDR3 protein: CASSLGLIERNEQFF
V gene: TRBV5-1; clone size: once; D gene: -; CDR3 length: 15; J gene: TRBJ1-1; CDR3 DNA: TGCGCCAGCAGCTTGGGGGCGGGGGGGCACACTGAAGCTTTCTTT; CDR3 protein: CASSLGAGGHTEAFF
V gene: TRBV5-6; clone size: -; D gene: TRBD2; CDR3 length: 15; J gene: TRBJ2-1; CDR3 DNA: TGTGCCAGCAGCCCAGCGGGAGGGGTTGGTGGTGAGCAGTTCTTC; CDR3 protein: CASSPAGGVGGEQFF
V gene: TRBV2; clone size: -; D gene: TRBD1; CDR3 length: 14; J gene: TRBJ2-7; CDR3 DNA: TGTGCCAGCAGACCCGGGACAGGGGGCTACGAGCAGTACTTC; CDR3 protein: CASRPGTGGYEQYF
V gene: TRBV6-5; clone size: -; D gene: TRBD1; CDR3 length: 14; J gene: TRBJ1-2; CDR3 DNA: TGTGCCAGCACTTCCGGACAGGCTAACTATGGCTACACCTTC; CDR3 protein: CASTSGQANYGYTF
V gene: TRBV10-2; clone size: -; D gene: -; CDR3 length: 15; J gene: TRBJ1-6; CDR3 DNA: TGCGCCAGCAGTGCCCGGGCCCCGGGGGATTCACCCCTCCACTTT; CDR3 protein: CASSARAPGDSPLHF
V gene: TRBV12-5; clone size: few; D gene: TRBD1; CDR3 length: 11; J gene: TRBJ1-2; CDR3 DNA: TGTGCTAGTGGTCGTCAGGGGGTCGGGACCTTC; CDR3 protein: CASGRQGVGTF
V gene: TRBV5-1; clone size: -; D gene: TRBD2; CDR3 length: 16; J gene: TRBJ2-1; CDR3 DNA: TGCGCCAGCAGCTTGGGATCCCTAGCGGGAGGGGATGAGCAGTTCTTC; CDR3 protein: CASSLGSLAGGDEQFF
V gene: TRBV6-5; clone size: -; D gene: -; CDR3 length: 15; J gene: TRBJ1-2; CDR3 DNA: TGTGCCAGCAGCCCCTTTGGGGGGAATAACTATGGCTACACCTTC; CDR3 protein: CASSPFGGNNYGYTF
V gene: TRBV6-5; clone size: -; D gene: -; CDR3 length: 14; J gene: TRBJ1-1; CDR3 DNA: TGTGCCAGCAGTTACTCCTTCTCAGGAACTGAAGCTTTCTTT; CDR3 protein: CASSYSFSGTEAFF
V gene: TRBV19; clone size: -; D gene: TRBD1; CDR3 length: 16; J gene: TRBJ1-5; CDR3 DNA: TGTGCCAGTAGTTCTTATCCGGGACAGGGGACTCAGCCCCAGCATTTT; CDR3 protein: CASSSYPGQGTQPQHF
V gene: TRBV11-2; clone size: -; D gene: -; CDR3 length: 16; J gene: TRBJ2-5; CDR3 DNA: TGTGCCAGCAGTCCCCGCCGGGACTCAACCTGGGAGACCCAGTACTTC; CDR3 protein: CASSPRRDSTWETQYF
V gene: TRBV19; clone size: once; D gene: -; CDR3 length: 15; J gene: TRBJ2-2; CDR3 DNA: TGTGCCAGTAGTATAGGGTCGAGGGACACCGGGGAGCTGTTTTTT; CDR3 protein: CASSIGSRDTGELFF
V gene: TRBV7-7; clone size: -; D gene: -; CDR3 length: 18; J gene: TRBJ2-1; CDR3 DNA: TGTGCCAGCAGCTGCAGGGGAGAGCAGACGAGCTCCTACAATGAGCAGTTCTTC; CDR3 protein: CASSCRGEQTSSYNEQFF
V gene: TRBV7-9; clone size: -; D gene: TRBD2; CDR3 length: 16; J gene: TRBJ2-7; CDR3 DNA: TGTGCCAGCAGCTCCGGGAGGGGGATTTCAGGTGGCGAGCAGTACTTC; CDR3 protein: CASSSGRGISGGEQYF
V gene: TRBV4-1; clone size: -; D gene: TRBD1; CDR3 length: 16; J gene: TRBJ1-4; CDR3 DNA: TGCGCCAGCAGCCAAGAAGGTCGTACAGGGGATGAAAAACTGTTTTTT; CDR3 protein: CASSQEGRTGDEKLFF
V gene: TRBV5-5; clone size: -; D gene: -; CDR3 length: 15; J gene: TRBJ2-4; CDR3 DNA: TGTGCCAGCAGCTTGGCAGGGGATAAAAGGAACATTCAGTACTTC; CDR3 protein: CASSLAGDKRNIQYF
V gene: TRBV7-8; clone size: -; D gene: TRBD1; CDR3 length: 16; J gene: TRBJ1-2; CDR3 DNA: TGTGCCAGCAGCTTAGTACGCGGACAGGGACCCTATGGCTACACCTTC; CDR3 protein: CASSLVRGQGPYGYTF
V gene: TRBV5-1; clone size: -; D gene: -; CDR3 length: 15; J gene: TRBJ1-2; CDR3 DNA: TGCGCCAGCAGCTTGGAGGGACGGGGGGCTTATGGCTACACCTTC; CDR3 protein: CASSLEGRGAYGYTF
V gene: TRBV9; clone size: -; D gene: TRBD2; CDR3 length: 16; J gene: TRBJ2-3; CDR3 DNA: TGTGCCAGCAGCCTCGGGACTAGCGGGGGGGCAGATACGCAGTATTTT; CDR3 protein: CASSLGTSGGADTQYF
V gene: TRBV6-5; clone size: -; D gene: TRBD1; CDR3 length: 14; J gene: TRBJ2-7; CDR3 DNA: TGTGCCAGCAGCTCCGGACAGGGGGTCCACGAGCAGTACTTC; CDR3 protein: CASSSGQGVHEQYF
V gene: TRBV13; clone size: -; D gene: -; CDR3 length: 16; J gene: TRBJ1-4; CDR3 DNA: TGTGCCAGCAGCTTAAAATGGGGCAGAAGGAATGAAAAACTGTTTTTT; CDR3 protein: CASSLKWGRRNEKLFF
V gene: TRBV29-1; clone size: -; D gene: -; CDR3 length: 13; J gene: TRBJ1-5; CDR3 DNA: TGCAGCGTTGATTTAGGGGTGGGTCAGCCCCAGCATTTT; CDR3 protein: CSVDLGVGQPQHF
V gene: TRBV5-6; clone size: -; D gene: TRBD1; CDR3 length: 12; J gene: TRBJ1-1; CDR3 DNA: TGTGCCAGCAGCCCGAGACAGGGAAGTCCTTTCTTT; CDR3 protein: CASSPRQGSPFF
V gene: TRBV5-8; clone size: -; D gene: TRBD2; CDR3 length: 17; J gene: TRBJ2-1; CDR3 DNA: TGTGCCAGCAGCTTGGCCTTGAGCGGGAGACACTACAATGAGCAGTTCTTC; CDR3 protein: CASSLALSGRHYNEQFF
V gene: TRBV19; clone size: -; D gene: TRBD1; CDR3 length: 14; J gene: TRBJ1-2; CDR3 DNA: TGTGCCAGTACCACCGGGACAGGGTTCTATGGCTACACCTTC; CDR3 protein: CASTTGTGFYGYTF
V gene: TRBV10-2; clone size: -; D gene: TRBD1; CDR3 length: 15; J gene: TRBJ2-2; CDR3 DNA: TGCGCCAGCAGTGCGGGACAGGGGGCGATCGGGGAGCTGTTTTTT; CDR3 protein: CASSAGQGAIGELFF